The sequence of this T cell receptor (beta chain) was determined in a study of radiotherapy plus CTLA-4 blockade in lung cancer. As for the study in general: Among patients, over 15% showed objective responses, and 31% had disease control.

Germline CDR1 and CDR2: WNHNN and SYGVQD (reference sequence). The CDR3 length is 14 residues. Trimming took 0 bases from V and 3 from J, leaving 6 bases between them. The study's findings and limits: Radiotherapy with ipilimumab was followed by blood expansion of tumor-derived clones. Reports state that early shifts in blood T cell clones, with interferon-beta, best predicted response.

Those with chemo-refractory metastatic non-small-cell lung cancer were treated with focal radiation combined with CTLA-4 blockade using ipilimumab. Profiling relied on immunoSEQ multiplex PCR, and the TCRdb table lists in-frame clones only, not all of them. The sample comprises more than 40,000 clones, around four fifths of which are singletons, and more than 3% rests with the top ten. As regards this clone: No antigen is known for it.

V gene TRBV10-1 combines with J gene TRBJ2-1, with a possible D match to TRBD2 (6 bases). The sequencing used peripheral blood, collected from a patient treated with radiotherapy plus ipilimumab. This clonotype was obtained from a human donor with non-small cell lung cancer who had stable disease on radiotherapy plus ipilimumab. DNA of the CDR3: TGCGCCAGCAGTGAGTCTAGCGGCTACAATGAGCAGTTCTTC. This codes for CASSESSGYNEQFF.